The text below deals with one T cell receptor (beta chain). This clone's antigen is unknown. The record originates from a study of CXCR3-negative and CXCR3-positive naive CD8 T cells (dated by TCRdb to between 2019 and 2020). About the full investigation: Some 130 million TRB reads were obtained in total, roughly 1.5 +/- 0.3 million reads per library. Diversity and physicochemical repertoire analyses covered some eleven donors pooled from two independent experiments. Naive subsets from a handful of donors and memory cells from 3 donors were included in the TRBV-TRBJ cluster analysis. Overall study outcomes, separate from this receptor: Both naive subsets had comparably high repertoire diversity, while memory CD8+ T cells had much lower repertoire diversity. Surface CD5, linked to self-reactivity in mice, was comparable between naive subsets; TCR interaction strength was therefore also inferred from TRB CDR3 physicochemical properties. Because CXCR3 expression was partially decreased after cryopreservation, freshly isolated PBMCs were used for most assays. Similar TRBV-TRBJ usage was shown by naive CXCR3-negative and CXCR3-positive cells from the same donor, whereas distinct patterns were shown by memory cells. TRB CDR3s from CXCR3-positive naive cells showed higher hydrophobicity (lower Kidera factor 4), lower energy, and higher strength and volume indices than CXCR3-negative naive cells.

The sequencer was a NextSeq 550. The Human TCR Profiling Kit (MiLaboratory) was used to prepare UMI-labeled 5' RACE TRB cDNA libraries. cDNA synthesis used the entire amount of extracted RNA, and PCR amplification then used the entire amount of cDNA produced. The libraries were made side by side, with each library going through the same number of PCR cycles. From the authors' description of their analysis: MIGEC and MiXCR extracted about 50,000 +/- 10,000 unique UMI-labeled TRB cDNA molecules per library, requiring at least two reads per UMI. On average, roughly 40,000 +/- 10,000 functional in-frame TRB CDR3 nucleotide clonotypes lacking stop codons were found per library. After downsampling to 5000 UMI-labeled TRB molecules per sample, diversity metrics such as normalized Shannon-Wiener and Chao1 were calculated in VDJtools. VDJtools computed clonotype-size-weighted physicochemical properties of the central five CDR3 residues: interaction energy, strength, volume and Kidera factor 4. Each entry corresponds to one CDR3 protein sequence from reads that TCRdb reprocessed, and DNA is not given. These V and J calls originate from TCRdb's pipeline instead of the authors' own analysis. The sample table on file contains tens of thousands of distinct CDR3 sequences. About 2% of the sample comes from the top ten.

For each CD8+ T cell subset, flow sorting was done in triplicate, and a few hundred thousand cells per subset went directly into RLT lysis buffer. To exclude memory contaminants, naive CD8+ T cells were stringently defined as CD45RO-CCR7+CD27+CD95-. Using standard density gradient centrifugation, peripheral blood mononuclear cells were isolated from buffy coats. Naive CXCR3-negative and CXCR3-positive CD8+ T cells were flow-sorted on a FACSAria III. Total RNA was extracted from sorted cells with an RNeasy Mini Kit. CDR1 MNHEY and CDR2 SVGEGT are derived from the germline V gene. Its CDR3 holds 14 amino acids, cysteine through phenylalanine. DNA was not recorded.

This clonotype was obtained from a human donor in good health. Some clones in this sample may be carry-over from other donors' samples. The sample comprised naive CXCR3- CD8+ T cells from blood. Sample cell subset or site, as interpreted from the label and publication: CD45RO-CCR7+CD27+CD95- naive CD8+ T cells lacking CXCR3 (TNR3-). Recombination joined TRBV6-2 or TRBV6-3 with TRBJ2-1; TCRdb selects TRBD2, and the lack of DNA leaves this call unchecked. The CDR3 here reads CASREAGSYNEQFF.